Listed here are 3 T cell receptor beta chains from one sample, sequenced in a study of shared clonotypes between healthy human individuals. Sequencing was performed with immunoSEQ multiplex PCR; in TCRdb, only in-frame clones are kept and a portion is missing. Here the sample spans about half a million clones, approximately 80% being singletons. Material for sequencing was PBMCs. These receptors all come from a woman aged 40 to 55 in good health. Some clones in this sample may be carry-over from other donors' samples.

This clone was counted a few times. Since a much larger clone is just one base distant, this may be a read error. The CDR3 coding sequence is TGCGCCAGCAGCCTCGATGTTGGGTCGGGAAGCACCATATATTTT. It codes for CASSLDVGSGSTIYF. V usage is TRBV5-1 and J usage is TRBJ1-3, with D unresolved. Germline assignment: CDR1 SGHRS and CDR2 YFSETQ. The CDR3 covers 15 residues.

CDR3 sequence reads: CASSQRALANEQFF. Here the CDR3 DNA reads TGCGCCAGCAGCCAGAGGGCCCTAGCTAATGAGCAGTTCTTC. The chain recombines TRBV4-1 with TRBJ2-1; TRBD2 might be the D (5 bases). The germline V gene encodes CDR1 MGHRA and CDR2 YSYEKL. CDR3 length equals 14 residues. Between the trimmed V and J ends, which lost 3 bases and 7 bases, there was a span of 13 bases.

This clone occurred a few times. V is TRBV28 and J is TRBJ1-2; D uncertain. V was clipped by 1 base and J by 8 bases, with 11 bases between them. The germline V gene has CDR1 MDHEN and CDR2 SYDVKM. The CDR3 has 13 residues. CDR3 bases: TGTGCCAGCAGTTTATCGAATTCAGGCGGCTACACCTTC. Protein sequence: CASSLSNSGGYTF.